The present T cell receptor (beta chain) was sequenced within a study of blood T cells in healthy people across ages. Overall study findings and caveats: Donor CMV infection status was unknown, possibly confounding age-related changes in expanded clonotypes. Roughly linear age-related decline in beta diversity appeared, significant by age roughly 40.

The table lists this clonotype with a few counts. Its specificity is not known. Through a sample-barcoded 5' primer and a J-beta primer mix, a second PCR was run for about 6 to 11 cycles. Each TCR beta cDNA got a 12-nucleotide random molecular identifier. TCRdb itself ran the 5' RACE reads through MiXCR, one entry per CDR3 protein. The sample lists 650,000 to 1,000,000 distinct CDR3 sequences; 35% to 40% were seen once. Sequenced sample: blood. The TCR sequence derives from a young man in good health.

Here the CDR3 DNA reads TGCGCCAGCAGCCAAGATATTCGGAAAACTAATGAAAAACTGTTTTTT. Residues: CASSQDIRKTNEKLFF. The J gene is TRBJ1-4, the V gene TRBV4-1; the D is unclear. Germline CDR1 and CDR2: MGHRA and YSYEKL. The CDR3 spans 16 residues. Between the trimmed V and J ends, which lost 0 bases and 1 base, there was a span of 9 bases.